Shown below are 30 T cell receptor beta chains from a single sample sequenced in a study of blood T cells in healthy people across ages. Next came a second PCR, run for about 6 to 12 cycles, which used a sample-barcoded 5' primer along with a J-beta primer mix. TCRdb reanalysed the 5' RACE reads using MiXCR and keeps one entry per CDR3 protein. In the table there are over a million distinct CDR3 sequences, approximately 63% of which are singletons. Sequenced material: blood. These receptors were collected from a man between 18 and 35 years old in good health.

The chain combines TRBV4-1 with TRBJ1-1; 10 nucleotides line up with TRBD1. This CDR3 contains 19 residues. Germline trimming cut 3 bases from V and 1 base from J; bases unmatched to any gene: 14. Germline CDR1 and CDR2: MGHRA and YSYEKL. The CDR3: CASSHSLGTGVPSNTEAFF. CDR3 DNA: TGCGCCAGCAGCCACAGCCTAGGGACAGGGGTCCCGTCGAACACTGAAGCTTTCTTT.

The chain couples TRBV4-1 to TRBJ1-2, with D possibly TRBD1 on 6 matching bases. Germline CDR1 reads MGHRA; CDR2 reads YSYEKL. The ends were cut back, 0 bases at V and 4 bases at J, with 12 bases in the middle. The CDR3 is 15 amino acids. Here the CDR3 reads CASSQEGTRFYGYTF. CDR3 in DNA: TGCGCCAGCAGCCAAGAGGGGACACGGTTCTATGGCTACACCTTC.

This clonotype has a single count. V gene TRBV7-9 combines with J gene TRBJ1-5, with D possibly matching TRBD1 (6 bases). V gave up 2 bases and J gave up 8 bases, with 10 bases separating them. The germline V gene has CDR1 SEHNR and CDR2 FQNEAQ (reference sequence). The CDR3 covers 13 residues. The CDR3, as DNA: TGTGCCAGCAGCTTACAGGGGAATGAGCCCCAGCATTTT. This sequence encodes CASSLQGNEPQHF.

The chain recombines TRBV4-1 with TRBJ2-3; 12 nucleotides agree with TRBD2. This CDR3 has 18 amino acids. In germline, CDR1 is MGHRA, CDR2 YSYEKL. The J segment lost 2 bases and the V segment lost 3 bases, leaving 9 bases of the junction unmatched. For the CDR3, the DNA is TGCGCCAGCAGCCAGGGATCGACTAGCGGGGGACCCACAGATACGCAGTATTTT. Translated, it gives CASSQGSTSGGPTDTQYF.

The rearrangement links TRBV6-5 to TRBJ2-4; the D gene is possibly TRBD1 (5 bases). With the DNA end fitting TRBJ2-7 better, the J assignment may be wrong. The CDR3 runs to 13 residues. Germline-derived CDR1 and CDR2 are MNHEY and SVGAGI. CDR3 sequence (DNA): TGTGCCAGCAAAATCCAGGGTTCGGGCGAGCAGTACTTC. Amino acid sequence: CASKIQGSGEQYF.

The CDR3 coding sequence is TGCGCCAGCAGCTTGGAAGATATACCCAAGTACGAGCAGTACTTC. It codes for CASSLEDIPKYEQYF. The chain is built from TRBV5-1 and TRBJ2-7, with D unclear. The V end was cut by 0 bases, the J end by 4 bases, with 14 bases between. The CDR3 length is 15 residues. CDR1 is SGHRS and CDR2 is YFSETQ in the germline V gene.

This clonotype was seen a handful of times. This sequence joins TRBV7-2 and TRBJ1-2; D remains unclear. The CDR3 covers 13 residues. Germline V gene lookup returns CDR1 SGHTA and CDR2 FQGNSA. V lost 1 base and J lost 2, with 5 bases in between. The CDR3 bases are TGTGCCAGCAGCTTAGTAGAGAACTATGGCTACACCTTC. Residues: CASSLVENYGYTF.

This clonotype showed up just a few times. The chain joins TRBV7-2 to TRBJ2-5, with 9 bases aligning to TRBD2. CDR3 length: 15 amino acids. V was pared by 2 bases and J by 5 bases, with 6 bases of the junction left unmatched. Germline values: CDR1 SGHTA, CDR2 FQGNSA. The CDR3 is CASSLSSGSGETQYF. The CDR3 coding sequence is TGTGCCAGCAGCTTAAGTAGCGGGAGCGGTGAGACCCAGTACTTC.

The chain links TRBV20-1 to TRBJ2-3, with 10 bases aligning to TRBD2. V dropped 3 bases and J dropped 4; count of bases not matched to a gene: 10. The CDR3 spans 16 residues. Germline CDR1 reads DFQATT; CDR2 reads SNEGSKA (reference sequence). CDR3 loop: CSARTIGTSEADTQYF. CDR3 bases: TGCAGTGCTAGGACGATCGGGACTAGCGAGGCAGATACGCAGTATTTT.

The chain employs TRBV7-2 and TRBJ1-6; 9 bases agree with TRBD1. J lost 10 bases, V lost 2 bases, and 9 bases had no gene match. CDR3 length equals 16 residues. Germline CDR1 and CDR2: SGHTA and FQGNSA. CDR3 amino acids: CASSLQPGQGGSPLHF. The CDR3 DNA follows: TGTGCCAGCAGCTTACAACCGGGACAGGGTGGCTCACCCCTCCACTTT.

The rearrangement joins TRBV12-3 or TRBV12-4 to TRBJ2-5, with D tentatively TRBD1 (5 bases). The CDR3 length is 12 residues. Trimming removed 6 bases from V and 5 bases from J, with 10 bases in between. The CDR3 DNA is TGTGCCAGCAGAGCAGGGTGGGAGACCCAGTACTTC. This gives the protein CASRAGWETQYF.

CDR3 in DNA: TGCGCCAGCAGCCCCTTCACGGACAGGGCCAATCAGCCCCAGCATTTT. Residues: CASSPFTDRANQPQHF. The V and J genes are TRBV4-1 and TRBJ1-5, with TRBD1 identical over 8 bases. V lost 4 bases and J lost 3; bases outside the gene matches: 8. Germline V gene data show CDR1 as MGHRA and CDR2 as YSYEKL. This CDR3 region has 16 residues.

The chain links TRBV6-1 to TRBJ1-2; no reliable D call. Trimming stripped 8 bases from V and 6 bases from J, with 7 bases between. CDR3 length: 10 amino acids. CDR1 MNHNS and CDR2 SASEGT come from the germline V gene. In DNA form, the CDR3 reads TGTGCCAGCGCGGGCCATGGCTACACCTTC. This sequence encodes CASAGHGYTF.

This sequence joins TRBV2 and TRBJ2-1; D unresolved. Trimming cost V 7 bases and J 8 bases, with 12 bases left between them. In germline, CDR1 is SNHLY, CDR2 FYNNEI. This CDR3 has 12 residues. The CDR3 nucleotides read TGTGCCAGCAATAACGAGCAGCATGAGCAGTTCTTC. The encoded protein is CASNNEQHEQFF.

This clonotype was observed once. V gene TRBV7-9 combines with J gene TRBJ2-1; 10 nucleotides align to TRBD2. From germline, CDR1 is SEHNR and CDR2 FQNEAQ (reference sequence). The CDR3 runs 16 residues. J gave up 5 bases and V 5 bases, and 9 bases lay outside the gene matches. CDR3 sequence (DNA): TGTGCCAGCAGCATCTTAAAGCGGGAGGGGGACAATGAGCAGTTCTTC. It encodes CASSILKREGDNEQFF. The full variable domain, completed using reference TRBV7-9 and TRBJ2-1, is DTGVSQNPRHKITKRGQNVTFRCDPISEHNRLYWYRQTLGQGPEFLTYFQNEAQLEKSRLLSDRFSAERPKGSFSTLEIQRTEQGDSAMYLCASSILKREGDNEQFFGPGTRLTVL.

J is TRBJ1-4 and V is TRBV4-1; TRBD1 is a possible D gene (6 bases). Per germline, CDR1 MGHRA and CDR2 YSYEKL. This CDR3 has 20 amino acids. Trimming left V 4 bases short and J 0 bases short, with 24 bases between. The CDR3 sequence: CASSLRDWYREPTTNEKLFF. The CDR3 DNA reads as TGCGCCAGCAGCCTAAGAGATTGGTACAGGGAACCTACAACTAATGAAAAACTGTTTTTT.

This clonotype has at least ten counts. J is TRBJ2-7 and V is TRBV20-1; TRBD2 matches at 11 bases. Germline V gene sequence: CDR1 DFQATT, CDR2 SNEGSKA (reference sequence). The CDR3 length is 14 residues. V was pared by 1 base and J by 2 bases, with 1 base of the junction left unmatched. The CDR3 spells CSARGLAGPYEQYF. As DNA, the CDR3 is TGCAGTGCTAGAGGACTAGCGGGGCCCTACGAGCAGTACTTC.

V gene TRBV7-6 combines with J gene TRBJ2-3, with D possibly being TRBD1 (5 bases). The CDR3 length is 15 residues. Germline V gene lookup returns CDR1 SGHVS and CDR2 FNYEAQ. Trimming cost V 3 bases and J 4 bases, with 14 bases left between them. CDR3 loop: CASSLGPGVPDTQYF. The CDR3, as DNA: TGTGCCAGCAGCTTGGGGCCTGGGGTCCCAGATACGCAGTATTTT.

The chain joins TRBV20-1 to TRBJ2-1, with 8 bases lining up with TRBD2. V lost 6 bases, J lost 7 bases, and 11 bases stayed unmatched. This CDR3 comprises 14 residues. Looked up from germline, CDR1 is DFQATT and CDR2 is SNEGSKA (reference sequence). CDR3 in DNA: TGCAGTGCCCTCACACCCGGGACTAGAAATGAGCAGTTCTTC. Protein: CSALTPGTRNEQFF.

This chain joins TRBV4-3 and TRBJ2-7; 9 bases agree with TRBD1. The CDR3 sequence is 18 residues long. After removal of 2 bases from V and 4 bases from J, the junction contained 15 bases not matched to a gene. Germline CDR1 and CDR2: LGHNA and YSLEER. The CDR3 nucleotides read TGCGCCAGCAGCCAAAACATCATAGCCGGGACAGGGACTTACGAGCAGTACTTC. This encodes CASSQNIIAGTGTYEQYF.

The CDR3 reads CASSQWQGEMQYF. CDR3 DNA: TGCGCCAGCAGCCAATGGCAGGGGGAGATGCAGTACTTC. The chain has TRBV4-1 and TRBJ2-5; 7 bases are shared with TRBD1. Trimming removed 2 bases from V and 11 bases from J; junction bases left unmatched: 8. Germline assignment: CDR1 MGHRA and CDR2 YSYEKL. The CDR3 sequence is 13 residues long.

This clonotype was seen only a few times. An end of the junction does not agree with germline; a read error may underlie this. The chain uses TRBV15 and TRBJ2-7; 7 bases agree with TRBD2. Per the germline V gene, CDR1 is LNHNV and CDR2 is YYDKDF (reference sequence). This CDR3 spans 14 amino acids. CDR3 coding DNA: TGTGCCACCAGCAGAGCGACTAGCTCCTACGGGCAGTACTTC. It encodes CATSRATSSYGQYF.

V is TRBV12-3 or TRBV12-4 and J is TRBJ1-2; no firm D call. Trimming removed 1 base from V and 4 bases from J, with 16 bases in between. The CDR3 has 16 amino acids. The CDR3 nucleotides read TGTGCCAGCAGTTTAGTTAAAGTCGGAGGGCCCTATGGCTACACCTTC. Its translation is CASSLVKVGGPYGYTF.

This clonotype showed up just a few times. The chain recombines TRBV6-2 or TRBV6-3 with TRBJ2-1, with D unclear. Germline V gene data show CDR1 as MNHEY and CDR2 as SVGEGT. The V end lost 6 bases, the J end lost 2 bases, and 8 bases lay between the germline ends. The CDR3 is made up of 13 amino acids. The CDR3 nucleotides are TGTGCCAGCAGAACCACAGCCTACAATGAGCAGTTCTTC. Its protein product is CASRTTAYNEQFF.

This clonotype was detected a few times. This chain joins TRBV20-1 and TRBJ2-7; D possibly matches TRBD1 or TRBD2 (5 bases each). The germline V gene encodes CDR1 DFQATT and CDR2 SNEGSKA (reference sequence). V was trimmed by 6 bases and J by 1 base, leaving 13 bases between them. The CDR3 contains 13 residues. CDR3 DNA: TGCAGTGCAACGGGACGGCTTTCCTACGAGCAGTACTTC. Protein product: CSATGRLSYEQYF.

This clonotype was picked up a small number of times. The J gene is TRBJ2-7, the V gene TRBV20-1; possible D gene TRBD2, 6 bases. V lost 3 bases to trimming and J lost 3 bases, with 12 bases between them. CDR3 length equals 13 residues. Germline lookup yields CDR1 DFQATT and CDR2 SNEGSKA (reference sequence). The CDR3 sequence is CSASPGLNYEQYF. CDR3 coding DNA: TGCAGTGCTAGTCCGGGACTTAACTACGAGCAGTACTTC.

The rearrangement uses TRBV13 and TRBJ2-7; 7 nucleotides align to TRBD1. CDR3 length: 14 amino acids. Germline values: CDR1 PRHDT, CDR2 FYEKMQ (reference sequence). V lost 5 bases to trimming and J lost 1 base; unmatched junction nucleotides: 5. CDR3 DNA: TGTGCCAGCAGCAGGGCAGGGGGATCCTACGAGCAGTACTTC. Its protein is CASSRAGGSYEQYF.

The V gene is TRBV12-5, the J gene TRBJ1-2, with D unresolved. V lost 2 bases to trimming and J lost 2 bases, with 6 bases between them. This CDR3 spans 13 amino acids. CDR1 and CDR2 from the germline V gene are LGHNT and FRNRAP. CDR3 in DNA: TGTGCTAGTGGTTTGCATTTGAACTATGGCTACACCTTC. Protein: CASGLHLNYGYTF.

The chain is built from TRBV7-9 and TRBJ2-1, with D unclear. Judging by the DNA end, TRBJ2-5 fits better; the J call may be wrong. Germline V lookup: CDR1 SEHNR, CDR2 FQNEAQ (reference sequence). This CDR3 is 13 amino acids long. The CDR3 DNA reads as TGTGCCAGCAGCTTAGTGGGTACGACGGGCCAGTACTTC. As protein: CASSLVGTTGQYF.

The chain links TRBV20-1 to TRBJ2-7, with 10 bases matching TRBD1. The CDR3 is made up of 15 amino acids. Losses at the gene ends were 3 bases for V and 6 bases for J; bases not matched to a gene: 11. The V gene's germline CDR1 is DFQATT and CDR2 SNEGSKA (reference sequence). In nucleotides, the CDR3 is TGCAGTGCTAGGAAGCTGGGACAGGGGTCGGGCGAGCAGTACTTC. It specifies CSARKLGQGSGEQYF.